This entry describes one TCR beta chain. The data stem from a study of control samples from healthy donors and cancer patients. Assay used: immunoSEQ multiplex PCR; TCRdb lists only in-frame clones, some missing. The table shows some 410,000 clones, with 90% occurring only once. The sample comprised PBMCs. The receptor's source is a man aged 40-49 years with head and neck cancer.

The CDR3 reads CATSRGHSGEKLFF. For the CDR3, the DNA is TGTGCCACCAGCAGAGGACACTCGGGGGAAAAACTGTTTTTT. The chain has TRBV15 and TRBJ1-4; D not resolved. CDR3 size: 14 residues. Germline V gene lookup returns CDR1 LNHNV and CDR2 YYDKDF (reference sequence). V lost 1 base and J lost 8, with 11 bases in between.